Listed below are T cell receptor beta chains from one sample, sequenced in a study. MiXCR, run by TCRdb on the RT-PCR reads, gives a single entry per CDR3 protein. The data contain hundreds of thousands of distinct CDR3 sequences, 14% of them singletons. Sequenced input: memory CD4+ T cells from blood. These receptor sequences come from a female donor in good health, serving as a healthy control. Both conserved end residues are part of each CDR3. Fields, in order: D gene, J gene, V gene, clone size, CDR3 protein, CDR3 DNA. A D gene is named only where the DNA matches it firmly. Only some rows state a clone size, as once, few, many or a class for expanded clones.

d_gene: NA
j_gene: TRBJ1-1
v_gene: TRBV11-2
abundance: NA
CDR3aa: CASSLDRAGWAFF
CDR3nt: TGTGCCAGCAGCTTAGATCGGGCAGGGTGGGCTTTCTTT

d_gene: NA
j_gene: TRBJ2-3
v_gene: TRBV7-3
abundance: many
CDR3aa: CASSWAGYRTDTQYF
CDR3nt: TGTGCCAGCAGCTGGGCAGGGTATCGCACAGATACGCAGTATTTT

d_gene: NA
j_gene: TRBJ2-2
v_gene: TRBV4-3
abundance: NA
CDR3aa: CASSQNEARGNTGELFF
CDR3nt: TGCGCCAGCAGCCAAAACGAGGCAAGGGGGAACACCGGGGAGCTGTTTTTT

d_gene: TRBD1
j_gene: TRBJ1-5
v_gene: TRBV7-2
abundance: few
CDR3aa: CASSFNSGTGLVPQHF
CDR3nt: TGTGCCAGCAGCTTTAATTCCGGGACAGGGTTGGTGCCCCAGCATTTT

d_gene: TRBD2
j_gene: TRBJ2-1
v_gene: TRBV5-1
abundance: NA
CDR3aa: CASSFGASGDNEQFF
CDR3nt: TGCGCCAGCAGCTTCGGAGCTAGCGGTGACAATGAGCAGTTCTTC

d_gene: NA
j_gene: TRBJ2-7
v_gene: TRBV30
abundance: few
CDR3aa: CATGEYEQYF
CDR3nt: TGTGCAACGGGAGAATACGAGCAGTACTTC

d_gene: TRBD2
j_gene: TRBJ2-7
v_gene: TRBV10-3
abundance: many
CDR3aa: CAIKPGLAGDEQYF
CDR3nt: TGTGCCATCAAACCGGGACTAGCGGGAGACGAGCAGTACTTC

d_gene: NA
j_gene: TRBJ2-1
v_gene: TRBV7-2
abundance: few
CDR3aa: CASSLPRAHNEQFF
CDR3nt: TGTGCCAGCAGCTTGCCTCGGGCACACAATGAGCAGTTCTTC

d_gene: NA
j_gene: TRBJ1-1
v_gene: TRBV14
abundance: NA
CDR3aa: CASRRGEDTEAFF
CDR3nt: TGTGCCAGCAGGCGGGGGGAGGACACTGAAGCTTTCTTT

d_gene: NA
j_gene: TRBJ1-1
v_gene: TRBV5-6
abundance: many
CDR3aa: CASSLQSVNTEAFF
CDR3nt: TGTGCCAGCAGCTTGCAGAGCGTGAACACTGAAGCTTTCTTT

d_gene: NA
j_gene: TRBJ2-1
v_gene: TRBV11-1
abundance: NA
CDR3aa: CASSPRGGARPIEQFF
CDR3nt: TGTGCCAGCAGCCCCAGGGGGGGCGCGAGGCCTATAGAGCAGTTCTTC

d_gene: TRBD2
j_gene: TRBJ2-7
v_gene: TRBV25-1
abundance: NA
CDR3aa: CASSETSPHEQYF
CDR3nt: TGTGCCAGCAGTGAGACTAGCCCCCACGAGCAGTACTTC

d_gene: NA
j_gene: TRBJ1-5
v_gene: TRBV24-1
abundance: many
CDR3aa: CATSVAGVNQPQHF
CDR3nt: TGTGCCACCAGTGTTGCAGGGGTTAATCAGCCCCAGCATTTT

d_gene: TRBD1
j_gene: TRBJ1-2
v_gene: TRBV7-2
abundance: NA
CDR3aa: CASSLVAGQGANYGYTF
CDR3nt: TGTGCCAGCAGCTTAGTTGCGGGACAGGGAGCTAACTATGGCTACACCTTC

d_gene: NA
j_gene: TRBJ2-5
v_gene: TRBV20-1
abundance: many
CDR3aa: CSADLYQGTQYF
CDR3nt: TGCAGTGCCGACTTGTATCAAGGGACCCAGTACTTC

d_gene: TRBD1
j_gene: TRBJ1-5
v_gene: TRBV25-1
abundance: NA
CDR3aa: CASSEQGALQPQHF
CDR3nt: TGTGCCAGCAGTGAACAGGGGGCATTGCAGCCCCAGCATTTT

d_gene: TRBD2
j_gene: TRBJ2-3
v_gene: TRBV9
abundance: many
CDR3aa: CASSVGTSGGTDTQYF
CDR3nt: TGTGCCAGCAGCGTCGGGACTAGCGGGGGCACAGATACGCAGTATTTT

d_gene: NA
j_gene: TRBJ2-6
v_gene: TRBV6-1
abundance: few
CDR3aa: CASSGGRFGGLRAGANVLTF
CDR3nt: TGTGCCAGCAGTGGAGGTAGATTTGGTGGGCTCCGGGCCGGGGCCAACGTCCTGACTTTC

d_gene: NA
j_gene: TRBJ2-1
v_gene: TRBV9
abundance: many
CDR3aa: CASSSRGWNNEQFF
CDR3nt: TGTGCCAGCAGCTCTCGGGGCTGGAACAATGAGCAGTTCTTC

d_gene: NA
j_gene: TRBJ2-7
v_gene: TRBV12-3/TRBV12-4
abundance: few
CDR3aa: CASRPSADSYEQYF
CDR3nt: TGTGCCAGCAGACCCTCGGCCGACTCCTACGAGCAGTACTTC

d_gene: NA
j_gene: TRBJ1-2
v_gene: TRBV24-1
abundance: NA
CDR3aa: CATQGRTYGYTF
CDR3nt: TGTGCCACCCAGGGTCGGACTTATGGCTACACCTTC

d_gene: NA
j_gene: TRBJ2-7
v_gene: TRBV20-1
abundance: NA
CDR3aa: CSANGQPYEQYF
CDR3nt: TGCAGTGCTAATGGCCAACCCTACGAGCAGTACTTC

d_gene: TRBD2
j_gene: TRBJ2-7
v_gene: TRBV6-5
abundance: many
CDR3aa: CASRKLAGGGYEQYF
CDR3nt: TGTGCCAGCAGAAAACTAGCGGGAGGTGGCTACGAGCAGTACTTC

d_gene: NA
j_gene: TRBJ1-4
v_gene: TRBV12-3/TRBV12-4
abundance: NA
CDR3aa: CASRIRGFGEKLFF
CDR3nt: TGTGCCAGCAGAATAAGGGGATTCGGTGAAAAACTGTTTTTT

d_gene: NA
j_gene: TRBJ1-4
v_gene: TRBV7-2
abundance: NA
CDR3aa: CASSWKTGEKLFF
CDR3nt: TGTGCCAGCAGCTGGAAAACCGGCGAAAAACTGTTTTTT

d_gene: NA
j_gene: TRBJ2-1
v_gene: TRBV11-3
abundance: NA
CDR3aa: CASKLQNEAHEQFF
CDR3nt: TGTGCCAGCAAACTACAAAACGAAGCCCATGAGCAGTTCTTC

d_gene: NA
j_gene: TRBJ1-4
v_gene: TRBV28
abundance: few
CDR3aa: CASSLPPGARDEKLFF
CDR3nt: TGTGCCAGCAGTCTCCCACCGGGGGCTAGAGATGAAAAACTGTTTTTT

d_gene: TRBD1
j_gene: TRBJ2-7
v_gene: TRBV12-3/TRBV12-4
abundance: many
CDR3aa: CASSLSGQGTYEQYF
CDR3nt: TGTGCCAGCAGTTTATCTGGACAGGGAACTTACGAGCAGTACTTC

d_gene: NA
j_gene: TRBJ1-4
v_gene: TRBV7-2
abundance: NA
CDR3aa: CASSSSPDWFEKLFF
CDR3nt: TGTGCCAGCAGCTCTTCGCCGGACTGGTTTGAAAAACTGTTTTTT

d_gene: NA
j_gene: TRBJ1-2
v_gene: TRBV15
abundance: NA
CDR3aa: CATSRGRGSNYGYTF
CDR3nt: TGTGCCACCAGCAGAGGCCGGGGGAGTAACTATGGCTACACCTTC

d_gene: NA
j_gene: TRBJ2-4
v_gene: TRBV7-9
abundance: many
CDR3aa: CASSLDAHGIQYF
CDR3nt: TGTGCCAGCAGCTTAGACGCCCACGGCATTCAGTACTTC

d_gene: NA
j_gene: TRBJ2-1
v_gene: TRBV5-1
abundance: NA
CDR3aa: CASSLEVGTIYNEQFF
CDR3nt: TGCGCCAGCAGCCTGGAGGTAGGGACCATCTACAATGAGCAGTTCTTC

d_gene: NA
j_gene: TRBJ2-5
v_gene: TRBV29-1
abundance: many
CDR3aa: CSVVGIEETQYF
CDR3nt: TGCAGCGTTGTCGGCATAGAAGAGACCCAGTACTTC

d_gene: TRBD1
j_gene: TRBJ1-5
v_gene: TRBV25-1
abundance: NA
CDR3aa: CASSDSDRGSYSNQPQHF
CDR3nt: TGTGCCAGCAGTGATTCGGACAGGGGGAGTTATAGCAATCAGCCCCAGCATTTT

d_gene: TRBD1
j_gene: TRBJ2-7
v_gene: TRBV9
abundance: NA
CDR3aa: CASSVQGASDEQYF
CDR3nt: TGTGCCAGCAGCGTACAGGGGGCCAGCGACGAGCAGTACTTC

d_gene: TRBD2
j_gene: TRBJ2-4
v_gene: TRBV13
abundance: many
CDR3aa: CASSRRSGLAVYRSHIQYF
CDR3nt: TGTGCCAGCAGCCGAAGATCGGGACTAGCGGTCTACCGAAGCCACATTCAGTACTTC

d_gene: NA
j_gene: TRBJ1-4
v_gene: TRBV10-3
abundance: many
CDR3aa: CAISGTENEKLFF
CDR3nt: TGTGCCATCAGCGGGACTGAGAATGAAAAACTGTTTTTT

d_gene: NA
j_gene: TRBJ1-1
v_gene: TRBV10-3
abundance: NA
CDR3aa: CAISQTANNEAFF
CDR3nt: TGTGCCATCAGTCAAACAGCCAATAATGAAGCTTTCTTT

d_gene: NA
j_gene: TRBJ1-1
v_gene: TRBV28
abundance: few
CDR3aa: CASSPTGRGPSEAFF
CDR3nt: TGTGCCAGCAGTCCCACGGGAAGGGGACCTTCTGAAGCTTTCTTT

d_gene: NA
j_gene: TRBJ2-3
v_gene: TRBV24-1
abundance: few
CDR3aa: CATRKHGADTQYF
CDR3nt: TGTGCCACTCGCAAGCACGGGGCAGATACGCAGTATTTT

d_gene: NA
j_gene: TRBJ1-6
v_gene: TRBV5-1
abundance: many
CDR3aa: CASSREAGRKNSPLHF
CDR3nt: TGCGCCAGCAGCCGGGAGGCGGGCCGAAAAAATTCACCCCTCCACTTT

d_gene: NA
j_gene: TRBJ2-1
v_gene: TRBV15
abundance: few
CDR3aa: CATGTGVDNEQFF
CDR3nt: TGTGCCACCGGTACGGGTGTCGACAATGAGCAGTTCTTC

d_gene: NA
j_gene: TRBJ2-5
v_gene: TRBV4-1
abundance: NA
CDR3aa: CASSQDPGSVTQETQYF
CDR3nt: TGCGCCAGCAGCCAAGATCCGGGGTCTGTAACCCAAGAGACCCAGTACTTC

d_gene: NA
j_gene: TRBJ1-1
v_gene: TRBV9
abundance: NA
CDR3aa: CASSVGPSNTEAFF
CDR3nt: TGTGCCAGCAGCGTAGGACCCTCGAACACTGAAGCTTTCTTT

d_gene: NA
j_gene: TRBJ2-1
v_gene: TRBV5-1
abundance: many
CDR3aa: CASSLTQGAEQFF
CDR3nt: TGCGCCAGCAGCTTAACCCAGGGAGCTGAGCAGTTCTTC

d_gene: TRBD2
j_gene: TRBJ2-4
v_gene: TRBV10-3
abundance: many
CDR3aa: CAISADGAGVSKNIQYF
CDR3nt: TGTGCCATCAGTGCGGACGGGGCGGGAGTTTCCAAAAACATTCAGTACTTC